The sequence of this TCR beta chain was determined in a study of T cells in Graves' hyperthyroidism and ophthalmopathy. This clonotype occurred a few times. Germline CDR1 MGHRA, CDR2 YSYEKL. V gave up 5 bases and J gave up 1 base, with 9 bases separating them. This CDR3 contains 13 residues. Graves' hyperthyroidism was deemed stable given no ophthalmopathy progression within 18 months. Authors of the study amplified TCR beta CDR3 regions from RNA transcripts. HTBI primers drove first-round RT-PCR of the TCR CDR3. TCRdb re-called the multiplex PCR reads through MiXCR, storing one row per CDR3 protein. The data show about 840,000 distinct CDR3 sequences, about two fifths seen once.

Sequencing was performed on blood. This receptor was taken from a young man with Graves' hyperthyroidism. This chain connects TRBV4-1 to TRBJ2-7; D not resolved. The CDR3 DNA sequence: TGCGCCAGCAGCAGAGGTATTTCCTACGAGCAGTACTTC. This sequence encodes CASSRGISYEQYF.